The rows below give T cell receptor beta chains drawn from one sample of a study of T cells of healthy individuals. TCRdb fed the 5' RACE reads into MiXCR, producing one record per CDR3 protein. Found here are 41,000 or so distinct CDR3 sequences, 3.5% to 5.5% of them singletons; the top ten hold under 10%. The receptors shown here come from a human donor in good health. Both conserved end residues are part of each CDR3. Fields, in order: clone size, D gene, V gene, J gene, CDR3 DNA, CDR3 protein. D genes are given only for firm matches. The size of a clone is reported for some rows only, either as once, few or many, or as a class for expanded clones.

clone_size: many
d_call: NA
v_call: TRBV12-3/TRBV12-4
j_call: TRBJ2-7
cdr3_nt: TGTGCCAGCACCTCCTACGAGCAGTACTTC
cdr3_aa: CASTSYEQYF

clone_size: many
d_call: NA
v_call: TRBV5-1
j_call: TRBJ2-3
cdr3_nt: TGCGCCAGCAGCTTGGGGAGCACAGATACGCAGTATTTT
cdr3_aa: CASSLGSTDTQYF

clone_size: many
d_call: TRBD1
v_call: TRBV27
j_call: TRBJ2-2
cdr3_nt: TGTGCCAGCAATACGGACGGGACAGCGAACACCGGGGAGCTGTTTTTT
cdr3_aa: CASNTDGTANTGELFF

clone_size: many
d_call: NA
v_call: TRBV30
j_call: TRBJ1-5
cdr3_nt: TGTGCCTGGAGTGTACAGGGAAGCAATCAGCCCCAGCATTTT
cdr3_aa: CAWSVQGSNQPQHF

clone_size: many
d_call: NA
v_call: TRBV6-5
j_call: TRBJ1-1
cdr3_nt: TGTGCCAGCAGTTACGTGGGCAGGGACACTGAAGCTTTCTTT
cdr3_aa: CASSYVGRDTEAFF

clone_size: many
d_call: TRBD1
v_call: TRBV20-1
j_call: TRBJ1-1
cdr3_nt: TGCAGTGCTCCGGGCGGCACAGGGGGTGCTGAAGCTTTCTTT
cdr3_aa: CSAPGGTGGAEAFF

clone_size: NA
d_call: NA
v_call: TRBV27
j_call: TRBJ2-1
cdr3_nt: TGTGCCAGCTCCTCCGGGTACAATGAGCAGTTCTTC
cdr3_aa: CASSSGYNEQFF

clone_size: many
d_call: NA
v_call: TRBV18
j_call: TRBJ1-6
cdr3_nt: TGTGCCAGCTCACAGAACAGTTATTCACCCCTCCACTTT
cdr3_aa: CASSQNSYSPLHF

clone_size: NA
d_call: NA
v_call: TRBV12-3/TRBV12-4
j_call: TRBJ2-5
cdr3_nt: TGTGCCAGCAGTTTAGAAGGAGGGTACGAGGAGACCCAGTACTTC
cdr3_aa: CASSLEGGYEETQYF

clone_size: many
d_call: NA
v_call: TRBV10-1
j_call: TRBJ1-1
cdr3_nt: TGCGCCAGCAGTGGATCGCTAATGAACACTGAAGCTTTCTTT
cdr3_aa: CASSGSLMNTEAFF

clone_size: few
d_call: NA
v_call: TRBV2
j_call: TRBJ2-7
cdr3_nt: TGTGCCAGCAGTGAGGGGGACTGGCCTACGAAGCAGTACTTC
cdr3_aa: CASSEGDWPTKQYF

clone_size: many
d_call: NA
v_call: TRBV27
j_call: TRBJ2-5
cdr3_nt: TGTGCCAGCAGTTTATCCCCCAATCGACAGAAACAAGAGACCCAGTACTTC
cdr3_aa: CASSLSPNRQKQETQYF

clone_size: many
d_call: TRBD1
v_call: TRBV9
j_call: TRBJ1-2
cdr3_nt: TGTGCCAGCAGCCCGGGGGGACAGGGATTTAACTATGGCTACACCTTC
cdr3_aa: CASSPGGQGFNYGYTF

clone_size: many
d_call: NA
v_call: TRBV5-6
j_call: TRBJ2-4
cdr3_nt: TGTGCCAGCAGCGAATCGAAGGGAACACCAGGGTATTACATTCAGTACTTC
cdr3_aa: CASSESKGTPGYYIQYF

clone_size: many
d_call: NA
v_call: TRBV20-1
j_call: TRBJ2-5
cdr3_nt: TGCAGTGCTTTCGGGGGTGTGGAGACCCAGTACTTC
cdr3_aa: CSAFGGVETQYF

clone_size: NA
d_call: NA
v_call: TRBV19
j_call: TRBJ1-1
cdr3_nt: TGTGCCTCACAGACCCAGATCAATTCTGAAGCTTTCTTT
cdr3_aa: CASQTQINSEAFF

clone_size: many
d_call: NA
v_call: TRBV6-1
j_call: TRBJ1-6
cdr3_nt: TGTGCCAGCAGTCGGGACAATAATTCACCCCTCCACTTT
cdr3_aa: CASSRDNNSPLHF

clone_size: many
d_call: TRBD2
v_call: TRBV29-1
j_call: TRBJ2-3
cdr3_nt: TGCAGCGTTGAAGACGGAGTAGCGGGAGGAGGCGATACGCAGTATTTT
cdr3_aa: CSVEDGVAGGGDTQYF

clone_size: NA
d_call: NA
v_call: TRBV9
j_call: TRBJ2-1
cdr3_nt: TGTGCCAGCACCGACTTCCCAGAGAATGAGCAGTTCTTC
cdr3_aa: CASTDFPENEQFF

clone_size: many
d_call: NA
v_call: TRBV10-3
j_call: TRBJ2-3
cdr3_nt: TGTGCCATCAGTGATGTGGCGGACAGCACAGATACGCAGTATTTT
cdr3_aa: CAISDVADSTDTQYF

clone_size: few
d_call: NA
v_call: TRBV7-3
j_call: TRBJ2-1
cdr3_nt: TGTGCCAGCAGCCCAGGACCCGGTCGGGGGCTGTGGGCTAATGAGCAGTTCTTC
cdr3_aa: CASSPGPGRGLWANEQFF

clone_size: many
d_call: NA
v_call: TRBV20-1
j_call: TRBJ1-6
cdr3_nt: TGCAGTGCTAGGGGACACTTCCTGGTCGGGGATTCACCCCTCCACTTT
cdr3_aa: CSARGHFLVGDSPLHF

clone_size: few
d_call: TRBD2
v_call: TRBV5-1
j_call: TRBJ2-7
cdr3_nt: TGCGCCAGCAGCCCCAACTTAGGACTAGGATCCGAGCAGTACTTC
cdr3_aa: CASSPNLGLGSEQYF

clone_size: few
d_call: TRBD1
v_call: TRBV27
j_call: TRBJ2-7
cdr3_nt: TGTGCCAGTCGACGGGGGACAGGGCGGTACGAGCAGTACTTC
cdr3_aa: CASRRGTGRYEQYF

clone_size: many
d_call: NA
v_call: TRBV28
j_call: TRBJ1-1
cdr3_nt: TGTGCCAGCAGTTTGAGATCTGGAGCTTTCTTT
cdr3_aa: CASSLRSGAFF

clone_size: NA
d_call: NA
v_call: TRBV20-1
j_call: TRBJ2-7
cdr3_nt: TGCAGTGCTAGATCCCATAACGGTTTGGAGCAGTACTTC
cdr3_aa: CSARSHNGLEQYF

clone_size: NA
d_call: NA
v_call: TRBV4-1
j_call: TRBJ2-1
cdr3_nt: TGCGCCAGCAGCCAAGATCGGGGGGCTTACAATGAGCAGTTCTTC
cdr3_aa: CASSQDRGAYNEQFF

clone_size: many
d_call: NA
v_call: TRBV7-2
j_call: TRBJ1-6
cdr3_nt: TGTGCCAGCAGCCTGTCGGGGTTAAGGGATAATTCACCCCTCCACTTT
cdr3_aa: CASSLSGLRDNSPLHF

clone_size: few
d_call: NA
v_call: TRBV6-5
j_call: TRBJ1-4
cdr3_nt: TGTGCCAGCAGGCCAAGTGGGGGGATTAATGAAAAACTGTTTTTT
cdr3_aa: CASRPSGGINEKLFF

clone_size: many
d_call: TRBD2
v_call: TRBV11-2
j_call: TRBJ2-7
cdr3_nt: TGTGCCAGCAGCCTATTGACTAGCGGGGCTATATACGAGCAGTACTTC
cdr3_aa: CASSLLTSGAIYEQYF

clone_size: many
d_call: NA
v_call: TRBV6-6
j_call: TRBJ1-5
cdr3_nt: TGTGCCAGCAGTTACTCGAAGAGGGAGAGCAATCAGCCCCAGCATTTT
cdr3_aa: CASSYSKRESNQPQHF

clone_size: many
d_call: NA
v_call: TRBV12-3/TRBV12-4
j_call: TRBJ2-5
cdr3_nt: TGTGCCAGCAGTTTAGACCTTAGGGGAGAGACCCAGTACTTC
cdr3_aa: CASSLDLRGETQYF

clone_size: few
d_call: TRBD2
v_call: TRBV13
j_call: TRBJ2-7
cdr3_nt: TGTGCCAGCAGTTCCCCGGGACTAGGTTCCTACGAGCAGTACTTC
cdr3_aa: CASSSPGLGSYEQYF

clone_size: many
d_call: NA
v_call: TRBV7-9
j_call: TRBJ1-1
cdr3_nt: TGTGCCAGCAGCTTAAGGGGTGGGACGAACACTGAAGCTTTCTTT
cdr3_aa: CASSLRGGTNTEAFF

clone_size: NA
d_call: NA
v_call: TRBV12-3/TRBV12-4
j_call: TRBJ1-5
cdr3_nt: TGTGCCAGCAGTTTAGCGGTCGGGAATCAGCCCCAGCATTTT
cdr3_aa: CASSLAVGNQPQHF

clone_size: few
d_call: NA
v_call: TRBV27
j_call: TRBJ1-1
cdr3_nt: TGTGCCAGCAGGACGACGGACATTACTGAAGGGATGAACACTGAAGCTTTCTTT
cdr3_aa: CASRTTDITEGMNTEAFF

clone_size: NA
d_call: NA
v_call: TRBV7-9
j_call: TRBJ2-5
cdr3_nt: TGTGCCAGCAGCTCCCTTGTTATGGAGGAGACCCAGTACTTC
cdr3_aa: CASSSLVMEETQYF

clone_size: NA
d_call: NA
v_call: TRBV19
j_call: TRBJ2-2
cdr3_nt: TGTGCCAGCCAGGGAATTGGCACCGGGGAGCTGTTTTTT
cdr3_aa: CASQGIGTGELFF

clone_size: few
d_call: TRBD1
v_call: TRBV13
j_call: TRBJ2-6
cdr3_nt: TGTGCCAGCAGCCCAGGGGGTAACTCTGGGGCCAACGTCCTGACTTTC
cdr3_aa: CASSPGGNSGANVLTF

clone_size: many
d_call: NA
v_call: TRBV25-1
j_call: TRBJ2-5
cdr3_nt: TGTGCCAGCAGTGTGCCGGGACTTGCTGGAGCAGAGACCCAGTACTTC
cdr3_aa: CASSVPGLAGAETQYF

clone_size: many
d_call: TRBD1
v_call: TRBV14
j_call: TRBJ1-5
cdr3_nt: TGTGCCAGCAGCCAGGTCCTCCGGACAGGGCGGTTTTTCGGCAATCAGCCCCAGCATTTT
cdr3_aa: CASSQVLRTGRFFGNQPQHF

clone_size: many
d_call: NA
v_call: TRBV6-5
j_call: TRBJ1-4
cdr3_nt: TGTGTACGAAGGGGGGAAAAACTGTTTTTT
cdr3_aa: CVRRGEKLFF

clone_size: many
d_call: TRBD1
v_call: TRBV12-3/TRBV12-4
j_call: TRBJ2-1
cdr3_nt: TGTGCCAGCAGTTGGCAGGGGGCAAATGAGCAGTTCTTC
cdr3_aa: CASSWQGANEQFF

clone_size: many
d_call: TRBD1
v_call: TRBV20-1
j_call: TRBJ1-1
cdr3_nt: TGCAGTGCGAGGGACAGGGGATTGAACACTGAAGCTTTCTTT
cdr3_aa: CSARDRGLNTEAFF

clone_size: many
d_call: TRBD2
v_call: TRBV20-1
j_call: TRBJ2-5
cdr3_nt: TGCAGTGCTAGCCCCCTAGCGGGGGTCCGGGAGACCCAGTACTTC
cdr3_aa: CSASPLAGVRETQYF

clone_size: NA
d_call: NA
v_call: TRBV6-5
j_call: TRBJ2-3
cdr3_nt: TGTGCCAGCAGCCACGAATGGGGGTGGGACACAGATACGCAGTATTTT
cdr3_aa: CASSHEWGWDTDTQYF

clone_size: many
d_call: NA
v_call: TRBV20-1
j_call: TRBJ2-5
cdr3_nt: TGCAGTGCTAGAGATGAAATGGTCCAAGAGACCCAGTACTTC
cdr3_aa: CSARDEMVQETQYF

clone_size: many
d_call: NA
v_call: TRBV20-1
j_call: TRBJ2-7
cdr3_nt: TGCAGTGCTCCCTCTCTTTGGCAGAGCTCCTACGAGCAGTACTTC
cdr3_aa: CSAPSLWQSSYEQYF